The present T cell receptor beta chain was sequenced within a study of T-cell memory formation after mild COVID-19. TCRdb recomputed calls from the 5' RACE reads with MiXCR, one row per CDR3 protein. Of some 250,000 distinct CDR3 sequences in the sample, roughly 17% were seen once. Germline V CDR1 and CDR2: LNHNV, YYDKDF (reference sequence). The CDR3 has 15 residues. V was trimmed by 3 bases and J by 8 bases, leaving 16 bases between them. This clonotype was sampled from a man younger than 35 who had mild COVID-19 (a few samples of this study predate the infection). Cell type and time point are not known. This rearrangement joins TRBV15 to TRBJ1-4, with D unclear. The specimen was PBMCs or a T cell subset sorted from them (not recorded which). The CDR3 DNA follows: TGTGCCACCAGCAGGGACGGCTCTCTTGGGGAAAAACTGTTTTTT. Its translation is CATSRDGSLGEKLFF.